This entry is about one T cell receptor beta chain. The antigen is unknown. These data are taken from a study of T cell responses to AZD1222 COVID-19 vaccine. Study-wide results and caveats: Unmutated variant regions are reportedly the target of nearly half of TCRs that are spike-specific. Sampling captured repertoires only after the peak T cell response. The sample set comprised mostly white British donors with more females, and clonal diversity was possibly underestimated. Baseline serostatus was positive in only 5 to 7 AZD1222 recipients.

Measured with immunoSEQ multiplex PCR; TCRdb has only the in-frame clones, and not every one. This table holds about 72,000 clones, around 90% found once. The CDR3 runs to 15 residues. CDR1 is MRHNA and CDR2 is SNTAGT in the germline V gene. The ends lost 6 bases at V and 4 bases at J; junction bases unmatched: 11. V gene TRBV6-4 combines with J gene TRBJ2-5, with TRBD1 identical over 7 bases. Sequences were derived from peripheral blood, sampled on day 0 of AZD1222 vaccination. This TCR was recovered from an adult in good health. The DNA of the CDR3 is TGTGCCAGCAGCCCCGAAGGGGGCGGTGGAGAGACCCAGTACTTC. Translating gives CASSPEGGGGETQYF.